This TCR beta chain was sequenced for a study of naive and memory T cell subsets. Notes on the study in general: Over 90% of naive TCR sequences appeared only once, unlike memory subsets.

CDR1 is SGHTA, CDR2 FQGNSA, per germline. This CDR3 is built from 14 residues. The ends lost 3 bases at V and 5 bases at J; junction bases unmatched: 1. Overnight CMV lysate stimulation of fresh PBMCs defined donor CMV status by CD4+ IFNgamma. EMRA cells were CD45RA+CD27-, and effector memory cells CD45RA-CD27-. The sample holds many counts of this clonotype. Its specificity is not known. The beta constant-region primer was an equimolar mix of two oligonucleotides covering TRBC1 and TRBC2. Ligated cDNA was amplified by four rounds of PCR with nested alpha and beta constant-region primers and SP2. TCRdb itself ran the UMI-ligation and nested PCR reads through MiXCR, one entry per CDR3 protein. This sample yields about 35,000 distinct CDR3 sequences, of which 10% to 15% are seen a single time; around 20% belongs to the top ten.

The source is a human donor in good health. Sequencing input: effector memory CD4+ T cells from blood. Noted subset: effector memory, CD45RA- CD27-. The chain couples TRBV7-2 to TRBJ1-1; 12 nucleotides agree with TRBD1. CDR3 DNA: TGTGCCAGCAGCTTGGGACAGGGGGCAACTGAAGCTTTCTTT. Translating it yields CASSLGQGATEAFF.